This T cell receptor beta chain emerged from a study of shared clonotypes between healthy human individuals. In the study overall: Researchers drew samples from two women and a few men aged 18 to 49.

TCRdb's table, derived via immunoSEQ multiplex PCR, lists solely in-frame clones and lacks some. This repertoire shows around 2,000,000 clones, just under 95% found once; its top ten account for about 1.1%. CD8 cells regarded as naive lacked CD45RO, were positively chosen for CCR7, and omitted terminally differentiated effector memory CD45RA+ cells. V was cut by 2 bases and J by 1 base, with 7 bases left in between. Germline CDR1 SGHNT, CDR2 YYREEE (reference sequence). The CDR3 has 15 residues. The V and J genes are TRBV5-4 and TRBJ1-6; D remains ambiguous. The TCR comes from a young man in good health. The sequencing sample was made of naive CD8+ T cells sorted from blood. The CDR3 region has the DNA TGTGCCAGCAGCTTAAGTGATTCCTATAATTCACCCCTCCACTTT. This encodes CASSLSDSYNSPLHF.